This T cell receptor (beta chain) was captured by sequencing in a study of patients and donors after allogeneic stem cell transplantation. TCRdb independently ran MiXCR on the RT-PCR reads; one entry per CDR3 protein. Of 150,000 to 200,000 distinct CDR3 sequences in the sample, approximately 22% are singletons; the top ten hold 25% to 30%. The CDR3 totals 11 residues. Germline-derived CDR1 and CDR2 are SEHNR and FQNEAQ (reference sequence). Trimming left V 7 bases short and J 7 bases short, with 10 bases between. The rearrangement joins TRBV7-9 to TRBJ1-1; a weak D match, TRBD1 (6 bases). The source of this sequence is a human donor who was either an allogeneic HSCT recipient or a stem cell or donor lymphocyte infusion donor (not recorded which). It is not recorded whose cells these are; they may come from a transplant donor. Sequencing was done on a sample of blood, either unsorted or a sorted T cell fraction (not recorded which). In nucleotides, the CDR3 is TGTGCCAGCACCCAGGACAGTGAAGCTTTCTTT. This sequence encodes CASTQDSEAFF.